This T cell receptor beta chain was retrieved from a study of Graves' ophthalmopathy and Graves' hyperthyroidism. RNA transcripts served as template for amplifying TCR beta CDR3 sequences. The workflow started with a first-round RT-PCR run with HTBI primers and then moved on to a second-round multiplex PCR. From the multiplex PCR reads, TCRdb called clonotypes with MiXCR, one entry per CDR3 protein. The repertoire holds roughly 410,000 distinct CDR3 sequences, with approximately 15% as singletons. CDR3 size: 14 residues. Trimming removed 9 bases at V and 4 bases at J, with 15 bases between. This clonotype occurred many times. Researchers classed hyperthyroidism as stable given no ophthalmopathy within 18 months of follow-up.

V and J are TRBV12-3 or TRBV12-4 and TRBJ2-2, with TRBD1 as a possible D gene (6 bases). Sequenced: peripheral blood. This clonotype was sampled from a young woman with stable Graves' hyperthyroidism. CDR3 loop: CASTEGESTGELFF. CDR3 nucleotides: TGTGCCAGTACTGAGGGGGAGAGCACCGGGGAGCTGTTTTTT.